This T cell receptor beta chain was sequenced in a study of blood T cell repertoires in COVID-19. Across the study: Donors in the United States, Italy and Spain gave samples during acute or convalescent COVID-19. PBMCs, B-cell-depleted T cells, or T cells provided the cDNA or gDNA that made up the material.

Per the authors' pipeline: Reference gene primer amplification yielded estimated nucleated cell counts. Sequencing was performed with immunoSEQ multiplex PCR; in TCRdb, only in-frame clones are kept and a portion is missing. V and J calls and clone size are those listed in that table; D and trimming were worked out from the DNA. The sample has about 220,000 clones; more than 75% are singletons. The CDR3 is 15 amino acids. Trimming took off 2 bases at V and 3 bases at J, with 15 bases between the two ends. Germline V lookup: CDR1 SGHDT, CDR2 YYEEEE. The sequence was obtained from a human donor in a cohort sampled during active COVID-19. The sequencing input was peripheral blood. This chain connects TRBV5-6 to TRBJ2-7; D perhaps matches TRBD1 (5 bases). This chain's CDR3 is CASSLYRRPGYEQYF. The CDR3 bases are TGTGCCAGCAGCTTATACAGGCGTCCCGGCTACGAGCAGTACTTC.